The 6 T cell receptor beta chains presented below share a single source sample, sequenced in a study of blood T cell repertoires in COVID-19. Profiling relied on immunoSEQ multiplex PCR, and the TCRdb table lists in-frame clones only, not all of them. Seen here are 150,000 to 200,000 clones, 79% observed once, and the top ten hold around a sixth. The sequenced sample consisted of peripheral blood. The receptors originated from a man aged 60-69 years with active or convalescent COVID-19.

V usage is TRBV9 and J usage is TRBJ2-1, with TRBD2 matching 8 bases. The CDR3 is made up of 16 amino acids. Germline loops: CDR1 SGDLS, CDR2 YYNGEE. V lost 2 bases to trimming and J lost 4 bases; unmatched junction nucleotides: 8. CDR3 amino acids: CASSVGSASGYNEQFF. In DNA form, the CDR3 reads TGTGCCAGCAGCGTCGGGTCGGCTAGCGGGTACAATGAGCAGTTCTTC.

V is TRBV18 and J is TRBJ2-5, with 9 bases that match TRBD1. The CDR3 is 15 residues long. Germline CDR1 KGHSH, CDR2 LQKENI. Trimming at V came to 2 bases and at J to 5 bases, leaving 6 bases not matched to a gene. CDR3 sequence (DNA): TGTGCCAGCTCACCAGAGGACAGGGGCAGGGAGACCCAGTACTTC. Its translation: CASSPEDRGRETQYF.

The chain recombines TRBV18 with TRBJ2-7; 7 bases match TRBD2. V lost 4 bases to trimming and J lost 3 bases; unmatched junction nucleotides: 9. This CDR3 contains 15 residues. The germline CDR1 and CDR2 sequences are KGHSH and LQKENI. The CDR3: CASSRGAGEGYEQYF. As DNA, the CDR3 is TGTGCCAGCTCACGCGGTGCGGGAGAGGGCTACGAGCAGTACTTC.

This chain connects TRBV18 to TRBJ2-1, with 14 bases identical to TRBD2. The CDR3 runs to 16 residues. The V gene end was trimmed by 2 bases and the J gene end by 8 bases; junction bases not matched to a gene: 5. CDR1 and CDR2 (germline): KGHSH, LQKENI. The chain's CDR3 is CASSPGLAGGRDEQFF. CDR3 sequence (DNA): TGTGCCAGCTCACCAGGACTAGCGGGAGGACGGGATGAGCAGTTCTTC.

The chain is built from TRBV7-6 and TRBJ2-3; 7 positions match TRBD1. The CDR3 is 16 residues long. J gave up 1 base and V 2 bases, and 6 bases lay outside the gene matches. Germline V lookup: CDR1 SGHVS, CDR2 FNYEAQ. The CDR3 DNA is TGTGCCAGCAGCTTAAAGGCCGGACAGGGCACAGATACGCAGTATTTT. This sequence encodes CASSLKAGQGTDTQYF.

V is TRBV7-9 and J is TRBJ1-1, with D unresolved. This CDR3 has 17 residues. CDR1 and CDR2 from the germline V gene are SEHNR and FQNEAQ (reference sequence). V lost 1 base to trimming and J lost 1 base, with 16 bases between them. CDR3 nucleotide sequence: TGTGCCAGCAGCTTAGAGGAGGGCCGGCCTTGGAACACTGAAGCTTTCTTT. Its protein is CASSLEEGRPWNTEAFF. The full variable domain, its missing parts supplied by reference TRBV7-9 and TRBJ1-1, is DTGVSQNPRHKITKRGQNVTFRCDPISEHNRLYWYRQTLGQGPEFLTYFQNEAQLEKSRLLSDRFSAERPKGSFSTLEIQRTEQGDSAMYLCASSLEEGRPWNTEAFFGQGTRLTVV.